This T cell receptor beta chain comes out of a study of human T cells and chemical hapten exposure. Unique molecular identifiers were affixed to discrete cDNA molecules within the library. Each CDR3 protein gets one entry after TCRdb re-called the RACE reads with MiXCR. The table lists over 100,000 distinct CDR3 sequences, approximately 9.5% of them singletons. General study points: DPC sensitization produced no change in TCRs with frequency above 1 in 1000.

Time point defined: healthy volunteer bleed at 2 weeks. Unfractionated whole blood was the source of the extracted total RNA. This clonotype was detected only a few times. The target antigen is unknown. The receptor was derived from a male donor in good health. Some clones in this sample may be carry-over from other donors' samples. Sequencing input: whole blood.

The DNA for the CDR3 is TGTGCCAGCAGCCAAGACCCGGGAACCAATGAGCAGTTCTTC. Its protein is CASSQDPGTNEQFF. The J gene is TRBJ2-1, the V gene TRBV3-1; a possible D gene is TRBD2 (5 bases). V was pared by 0 bases and J by 6 bases, with 9 bases between. Germline loops: CDR1 LGHDT, CDR2 YNNKEL (reference sequence). CDR3 length equals 14 residues.